The 11 T cell receptor beta chains below come from one sample, sequenced in a study of T cell responses to AZD1222 COVID-19 vaccine. Clones were sequenced by immunoSEQ multiplex PCR, and TCRdb holds only the in-frame ones, with some missing. The table has about 150,000 clones, roughly 90% seen once; the top ten hold approximately 1.5%. Sequences were derived from peripheral blood, sampled 28 days after the second AZD1222 dose. These receptors were collected from an adult who received the AZD1222 COVID-19 vaccine.

Comment on this clone: The same CDR3 can be traced to other DNA sequences in this sample. The gene calls are TRBV5-1 and TRBJ2-5, with TRBD1 matching over 9 bases. This CDR3 has 14 amino acids. Trimming took 0 bases from V and 5 from J; bases not matched to a gene: 2. In germline, CDR1 is SGHRS, CDR2 YFSETQ. This CDR3 is CASSLDRGRETQYF. Written as DNA, the CDR3 is TGCGCCAGCAGCTTGGACAGGGGGCGTGAGACCCAGTACTTC.

The chain is built from TRBV2 and TRBJ2-1; D is unclear. The CDR3 loop spans 15 amino acids. V lost 11 bases and J 0 bases, leaving 17 bases between the germline ends. CDR1 and CDR2 (germline): SNHLY, FYNNEI. The CDR3 loop reads CAQQWTLSSYNEQFF. Written as DNA, the CDR3 is TGTGCCCAGCAGTGGACCCTGAGCTCCTACAATGAGCAGTTCTTC.

This chain links TRBV28 with TRBJ2-7; possibly TRBD1 for D (6 bases). Germline CDR1 and CDR2: MDHEN and SYDVKM. This CDR3 region has 15 residues. V lost 6 bases, J lost 0 bases, and 15 bases lay in between. CDR3 region: CASSPPGTHSYEQYF. In DNA, the CDR3 is TGTGCCAGCAGCCCCCCCGGGACACACTCCTACGAGCAGTACTTC.

The genes are TRBV7-6 and TRBJ2-3; TRBD1 aligns across 7 bases. This CDR3 contains 13 residues. CDR1 is SGHVS, CDR2 FNYEAQ, per germline. With 3 bases clipped from V and 8 bases from J, the junction kept 5 bases outside the gene matches. CDR3 in amino acids: CASSLGTDGTQYF. For the CDR3, the DNA is TGTGCCAGCAGCTTGGGGACAGACGGTACGCAGTATTTT. The whole variable domain, filled in from reference TRBV7-6 and TRBJ2-3, reads GAGVSQSPRYKVTKRGQDVALRCDPISGHVSLYWYRQALGQGPEFLTYFNYEAQQDKSGLPNDRFSAERPEGSISTLTIQRTEQRDSAMYRCASSLGTDGTQYFGPGTRLTVL.

The chain recombines TRBV18 with TRBJ1-1; D gene unclear. Trimming left V 6 bases short and J 1 base short, with 12 bases between. This CDR3 has 14 residues. CDR1 is KGHSH, CDR2 LQKENI, per germline. CDR3 in amino acids: CASSLAQRNTEAFF. CDR3 nucleotides: TGTGCCAGCTCGCTGGCACAGCGGAACACTGAAGCTTTCTTT.

The chain links TRBV2 to TRBJ1-1; D not resolved. This CDR3 comprises 14 residues. V lost 5 bases to trimming and J lost 1 base, with 11 bases between them. The germline V gene has CDR1 SNHLY and CDR2 FYNNEI. The CDR3, as DNA: TGTGCCAGCAGTTTCGAACAGAGGAACACTGAAGCTTTCTTT. Translation gives CASSFEQRNTEAFF.

The rearrangement uses TRBV27 and TRBJ2-7, with D unclear. CDR1 and CDR2 from the germline V gene are MNHEY and SMNVEV (reference sequence). This CDR3 comprises 13 residues. V was shortened by 4 bases and J by 3 bases, with 10 bases between the two germline ends. The CDR3 loop is CASSWVMGYEQYF. CDR3 DNA: TGTGCCAGCAGTTGGGTCATGGGCTACGAGCAGTACTTC.

V is TRBV7-2 and J is TRBJ2-7; D uncertain. Trimming took off 1 base at V and 2 bases at J, with 6 bases between the two ends. This CDR3 is built from 13 residues. Germline V gene data show CDR1 as SGHTA and CDR2 as FQGNSA. This CDR3 reads CASSLGRAYEQYF. The CDR3 region has the DNA TGTGCCAGCAGCTTAGGAAGGGCCTACGAGCAGTACTTC.

J is TRBJ1-1 and V is TRBV25-1; 12 nucleotides match TRBD1. Germline values: CDR1 MGHDK, CDR2 SYGVNS. The CDR3 contains 16 residues. With V trimmed by 4 bases and J by 5 bases, 8 bases remained unmatched. This CDR3 is CASSGRGTGGRTEAFF. CDR3 DNA: TGTGCCAGCAGTGGACGGGGGACAGGGGGCCGGACTGAAGCTTTCTTT.

This clone has just one count. V and J are TRBV18 and TRBJ1-2; 7 bases line up with TRBD1. The CDR3 runs 14 residues. The germline gives CDR1 KGHSH, CDR2 LQKENI. V was pared by 3 bases and J by 2 bases, with 3 bases of the junction left unmatched. The CDR3 bases are TGTGCCAGCTCACCGGACAGGAGAAACTATGGCTACACCTTC. Protein product: CASSPDRRNYGYTF.

The CDR3 region is CASKRTTHSNQETQYF. CDR3 coding DNA: TGTGCCAGCAAGAGGACGACGCACTCGAACCAAGAGACCCAGTACTTC. The V and J genes are TRBV2 and TRBJ2-5; D is ambiguous. The CDR3 has 16 amino acids. The germline CDR1 and CDR2 sequences are SNHLY and FYNNEI. V lost 7 bases and J lost 0, with 18 bases in between.